This T cell receptor beta chain was sequenced during a study of cytomegalovirus exposure and HLA in healthy donors. Overall study results and limits: As was reported, the classifier diagnosed cytomegalovirus status with high specificity and sensitivity. Rarity characterized most TCR sequences, yet some public TCRs appeared in many donors.

The repertoire was sequenced with immunoSEQ multiplex PCR; TCRdb's copy has only in-frame clones and lacks some. The table shows over 45,000 clones, with roughly 88% occurring only once. As to this clone: Its antigen is not known.

The CDR3 is 14 residues long. V was clipped by 6 bases and J by 4 bases, with 13 bases between them. Germline lookup yields CDR1 MDHEN and CDR2 SYDVKM. The chain is built from TRBV28 and TRBJ1-3; tentative D call: TRBD1 (6 bases). The sequenced sample was PBMCs. This sequence was found in a woman aged 25 to 39 in good health and CMV-seronegative. Here the CDR3 reads CASREQGTGNTIYF. DNA for the CDR3: TGTGCCAGCAGAGAACAGGGTACGGGAAACACCATATATTTT.